The T cell receptor beta chain under discussion was sequenced for a study of blood T cell repertoires in COVID-19. Per germline, CDR1 MNHEY and CDR2 SVGAGI. CDR3 length equals 15 residues. V lost 2 bases and J lost 6, with 16 bases in between. Using immunoSEQ multiplex PCR, the repertoire was profiled, and TCRdb retains in-frame clones only, with some absent. This table holds over 300,000 clones, nearly 90% found once. This receptor was identified in a young man with active or convalescent COVID-19. Sequencing input: peripheral blood. This chain connects TRBV6-5 to TRBJ1-1; TRBD1 is a possible D gene (6 bases). CDR3 DNA sequence: TGTGCCAGCAGTTACGCAACTCCGGGGGGGCCTGAAGCTTTCTTT. Translated: CASSYATPGGPEAFF.